This TCR beta chain was found in a study of regulatory T cells in long-lasting Graves disease. At the level of the study: Persistent cases took antithyroid drugs over 5 years and stayed TSH receptor antibody positive.

This clonotype has a count of ten or more. Indicated time point: persistent/refractory GD, antithyroid drugs over 5 years with positive TRAb. With RNA extracted from PBMCs as input, the TCR library was made. EDTA tubes received about 10 milliliters of collected peripheral blood. In building TCR beta libraries, iRepertoire HTBI primers were used together with Arm-PCR of CDR3 regions. How the authors handled the data: Identified across the samples were around 62 TRBV segments and approximately 14 TRBJ segments. Using its own MiXCR run on the multiplex PCR reads, TCRdb lists one record per CDR3 protein. Here the V and J calls rest on TCRdb's processing, not on the authors' analysis. The repertoire holds hundreds of thousands of distinct CDR3 sequences, with roughly 20% as singletons. With 10 bases removed from V and 0 bases from J, the gap between germline ends came to 22 bases. This CDR3 is built from 16 residues. Germline V gives CDR1 SGHAT, CDR2 FQNNGV.

V is TRBV11-2 and J is TRBJ2-7, with D perhaps matching TRBD1 (6 bases). The TCR was taken from a female donor with Graves disease. Source: peripheral blood mononuclear cells (PBMCs), taken when the disease was refractory, from a patient treated with antithyroid drugs. CDR3 amino acids: CATTGGPGESSYEQYF. The DNA of the CDR3 is TGTGCCACCACAGGAGGACCAGGGGAGAGCTCCTACGAGCAGTACTTC.